The T cell receptor beta chain described here comes from a study of blood T cell repertoires in COVID-19. The wider study: Samples of COVID-19 (acute and convalescent) were obtained from the United States, Italy and Spain. The cDNA or gDNA used as material had been derived from T cells, B-cell-depleted T cells, or PBMCs.

CDR3 size: 14 residues. Germline CDR1 and CDR2: SEHNR and FQNEAQ (reference sequence). Trimming left V 2 bases short and J 6 bases short, with 11 bases between. Per the authors' pipeline: Scientists estimated how many nucleated cells there were by amplifying reference gene primers. Using immunoSEQ multiplex PCR, the repertoire was profiled, and TCRdb retains in-frame clones only, with some absent. That table gives V, J and clone size, and the DNA gave D and trimming. In the table there are more than 80,000 clones, around 82% of which are singletons. The clonotype was recovered from a man aged 50 to 60 with active or convalescent COVID-19. The chain links TRBV7-9 to TRBJ2-1, with D maybe TRBD1 (6 bases). Sequencing was done on a sample of peripheral blood. The CDR3 loop reads CASSLMGASNEQFF. CDR3 in DNA: TGTGCCAGCAGCTTAATGGGGGCCAGCAATGAGCAGTTCTTC.